This T cell receptor (beta chain) was retrieved from a study of T cell changes during pregnancy in multiple sclerosis (dated by TCRdb to the late 2010s). Study-level background: The study examined how the T cell repertoire changed over the course of pregnancy in women with multiple sclerosis.

Library preparation was by the immunoSEQ multiplex PCR assay. TCRdb re-hosts the immuneACCESS table, in-frame sequences only. Its copies lack some clones; in the studies checked, an unresolved V gene accounts for under half of them, and the cause for the rest is not known. Present in this sample are some 71,000 clones, roughly 90% of which were seen just once. The ten largest clones represent roughly 0.29% of the sample. Comment on this clone: The clone's antigen remains unknown. It has no much larger one-base neighbor in the sample; base qualities were not kept.

This TCR came from a female donor in good health, enrolled as a control in a pregnancy study. The material sequenced was CD4+ T cells from peripheral blood mononuclear cells, taken in the third trimester of pregnancy.

The DNA reads TGTGCCTTCTATCTCAGGGGGCTGAACACTGAAGCTTTCTTT. Protein translation: CAFYLRGLNTEAFF. This chain is built from TRBV30 and TRBJ1-1, with TRBD1 matching 8 junction bases. From the cysteine through the phenylalanine, the CDR3 covers 14 amino acids. Left in the record is the CDR3 DNA by itself, 42 bases read in frame from the first base. CDR1 and CDR2 are read off the germline V gene (reference sequence) as GTSNPN and SVGIG. The germline V end is reduced by 7 bases and the J end by 0 bases; junction bases left unmatched: 7.